Presented here are 15 T cell receptor beta chains from one specimen sequenced in a study of response to subunit inactivated influenza vaccine (dated by TCRdb to the late 2010s). The method was RT-PCR. Instrument on record: Illumina HiSeq 2500. TCRdb handled the public reads itself, with Q25 trimming in fastp and clone calling in MiXCR, and kept productive beta chains. Rows are combined by CDR3 protein, so each entry shows the most common genes and DNA. The sample table lists 400,000 to 650,000 distinct CDR3 sequences, less than 7.5% of them with a count of one. Clones ranked in the top ten supply around 13% of the sample. The sequenced sample was PBMCs from blood, obtained around 25 months after vaccination. These receptors all stem from a man in his fifties or sixties who received an inactivated influenza vaccine. Donor details come from another sample of the same person, matched by shared clones.

Ten or more counts support this clonotype. J is TRBJ2-2 and V is TRBV6-5, with D perhaps given as TRBD1 or TRBD2 (5 bases each). Trimming took off 0 bases at V and 6 bases at J, with 8 bases between the two ends. Germline-derived CDR1 and CDR2 are MNHEY and SVGAGI. The CDR3 runs to 14 residues. The CDR3 region is CASSYSRGSGELFF. The CDR3 DNA is TGTGCCAGCAGTTACTCGAGGGGTTCCGGGGAGCTGTTTTTT.

This clonotype was seen ten or more times. The chain couples TRBV3-1 to TRBJ2-5, with TRBD2 identical over 11 bases. In germline, CDR1 is LGHDT, CDR2 YNNKEL (reference sequence). V was pared by 2 bases and J by 1 base, with 9 bases of the junction left unmatched. The CDR3 runs 18 residues. DNA of the CDR3: TGTGCCAGCAGCCAACCGGGGTCTGGGACTAGCGGCCAAGAGACCCAGTACTTC. Protein product: CASSQPGSGTSGQETQYF.

Many counts were recorded for this clonotype. One end of the junction does not line up with germline, which may come from a read error. This chain joins TRBV6-1 and TRBJ1-1; TRBD1 matches 8 bases. Germline assignment: CDR1 MNHNS and CDR2 SASEGT. This CDR3 region has 13 residues. The CDR3 is CASSDLTGAGFWF. The CDR3 nucleotides are TGTGCCAGCAGTGACCTGACAGGGGCGGGCTTTTGGTTT.

This clonotype was seen repeatedly, ten times or more. The V call is TRBV20-1, the J call TRBJ2-3; tentative D call: TRBD2 (6 bases). The length of the CDR3 is 16 residues. CDR1 and CDR2 from the germline V gene are DFQATT and SNEGSKA (reference sequence). V lost 6 bases and J lost 0, with 19 bases in between. This chain's CDR3 is CSAAFLRDSSTDTQYF. In DNA form, the CDR3 reads TGCAGTGCCGCCTTCCTGCGGGACTCTAGCACAGATACGCAGTATTTT.

This clonotype was seen repeatedly, ten times or more. A read error may account for a junction end that differs from germline. This CDR3 reads CASSLRVSYEQYF. CDR3 DNA sequence: TGTGCCAGCAGTCTTAGGGTTTCCTACGAGCAGTACTTC. This rearrangement joins TRBV5-1 to TRBJ2-7, with D unclear. The germline V gene has CDR1 SGHRS and CDR2 YFSETQ. This CDR3 contains 13 residues.

This clonotype came up many times. V and J are TRBV24-1 and TRBJ2-1, with D unclear. Germline lookup yields CDR1 KGHDR and CDR2 SFDVKD. V gave up 5 bases and J gave up 7 bases, with 8 bases separating them. This CDR3 spans 12 amino acids. The CDR3 coding sequence is TGTGCCACCAGTGCCTATGGGAATGAGCAGTTCTTC. Its protein product is CATSAYGNEQFF.

This clonotype occurred many times. This chain joins TRBV5-1 and TRBJ2-3; D is undetermined. The CDR3 has 12 amino acids. Trimming cost V 4 bases and J 4 bases, with 7 bases left between them. Germline CDR1 SGHRS, CDR2 YFSETQ. DNA for the CDR3: TGCGCCAGCAGCCCCTCCCCAGATACGCAGTATTTT. It codes for CASSPSPDTQYF.

This clonotype was counted only a few times. The genes are TRBV5-1 and TRBJ2-7; perhaps D is TRBD1 or TRBD2 (5 bases each). V was trimmed by 4 bases and J by 4 bases, leaving 18 bases between them. The CDR3 contains 15 residues. CDR1 is SGHRS, CDR2 YFSETQ, per germline. CDR3 sequence (DNA): TGCGCCAGCAGCCCGACCGGGACGGTAACGTACGAGCAGTACTTC. This sequence encodes CASSPTGTVTYEQYF.

The rearrangement uses TRBV5-1 and TRBJ2-1; 11 bases align to TRBD2. J gave up 14 bases and V 0 bases, and 10 bases lay outside the gene matches. The V gene's germline CDR1 is SGHRS and CDR2 YFSETQ. The CDR3 length is 15 residues. The CDR3 here is CASSLGASGGPVEFF. In DNA, the CDR3 is TGCGCCAGCAGCTTGGGGGCTAGCGGGGGGCCGGTAGAGTTCTTC.

This clonotype was found a few times. The chain couples TRBV6-2 or TRBV6-3 to TRBJ2-4; D gene ambiguous. V dropped 9 bases and J dropped 5 bases, with 11 bases sitting between them. Germline values: CDR1 MNHEY, CDR2 SVGEGT. The CDR3 covers 12 residues. CDR3 residues: CASKSLQNIQYF. The CDR3 nucleotides are TGTGCCAGTAAAAGCCTACAAAACATTCAGTACTTC.

This chain joins TRBV20-1 and TRBJ1-2, with D possibly matching TRBD1 (6 bases). CDR3 length: 11 residues. Deletions cut 4 bases from V and 5 bases from J, with 8 bases between. The V gene's germline CDR1 is DFQATT and CDR2 SNEGSKA (reference sequence). The CDR3 DNA is TGCAGTGCTAAAGGGGGATATGGCTACACCTTC. Translated, it gives CSAKGGYGYTF.

This clonotype was seen ten or more times. This rearrangement joins TRBV29-1 to TRBJ2-7; maybe TRBD1 (6 bases). V was shortened by 4 bases and J by 3 bases, with 19 bases between the two germline ends. CDR3 size: 15 residues. Germline V gene data show CDR1 as SQVTM and CDR2 as ANQGSEA. The CDR3 reads CSVAGQQGFSYEQYF. The CDR3, as DNA: TGCAGCGTTGCCGGCCAACAGGGTTTCAGCTACGAGCAGTACTTC.

Only a few counts were recorded for this clonotype. This chain uses TRBV7-2 with TRBJ2-5; perhaps TRBD1 as D (5 bases). Per germline, CDR1 SGHTA and CDR2 FQGNSA. The CDR3 is 15 residues long. The V end lost 1 base, the J end lost 5 bases, and 14 bases lay between the germline ends. The CDR3 is CASSLGYGRAETQYF. CDR3 nucleotides: TGTGCCAGCAGCTTAGGTTACGGCAGGGCGGAGACCCAGTACTTC.

This clonotype was seen a handful of times. This chain joins TRBV20-1 and TRBJ2-5; tentatively, D is TRBD1 or TRBD2 (5 bases each). CDR3 size: 13 residues. V dropped 3 bases and J dropped 3 bases, with 11 bases sitting between them. The germline V gene has CDR1 DFQATT and CDR2 SNEGSKA (reference sequence). CDR3 sequence (DNA): TGCAGTGCTAGGGGACCGGGTAAAGAGACCCAGTACTTC. This translates into CSARGPGKETQYF.

This clonotype has just a few counts. V usage is TRBV4-2 and J usage is TRBJ2-1; TRBD2 agrees at 9 bases. The CDR3 totals 15 residues. Germline trimming cut 2 bases from V and 4 bases from J; bases unmatched to any gene: 3. Germline CDR1 LGHNA, CDR2 YNFKEQ. The CDR3 DNA reads TGTGCCAGCAGCCAACCGCGGGAGGGTTACAATGAGCAGTTCTTC. This codes for CASSQPREGYNEQFF.